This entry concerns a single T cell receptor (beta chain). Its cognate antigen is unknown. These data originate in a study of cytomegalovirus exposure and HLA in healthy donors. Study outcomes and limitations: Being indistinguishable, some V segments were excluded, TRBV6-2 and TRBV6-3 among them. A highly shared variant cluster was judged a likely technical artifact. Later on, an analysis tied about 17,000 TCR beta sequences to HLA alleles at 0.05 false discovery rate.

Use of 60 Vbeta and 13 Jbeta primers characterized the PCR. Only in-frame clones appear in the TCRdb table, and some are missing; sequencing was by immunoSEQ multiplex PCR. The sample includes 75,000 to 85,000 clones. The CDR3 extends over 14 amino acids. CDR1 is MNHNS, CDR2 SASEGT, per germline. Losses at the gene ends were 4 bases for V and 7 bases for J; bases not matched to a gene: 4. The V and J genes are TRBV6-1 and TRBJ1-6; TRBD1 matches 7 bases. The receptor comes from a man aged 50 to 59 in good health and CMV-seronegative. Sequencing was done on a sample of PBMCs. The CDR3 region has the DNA TGTGCCAGCAGTGTGGGACAGTACAATTCACCCCTCCACTTT. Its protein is CASSVGQYNSPLHF.